The 26 T cell receptor beta chains reported below all come from one sample, sequenced in a study of blood T cell repertoires in COVID-19. Sequencing was performed with immunoSEQ multiplex PCR; in TCRdb, only in-frame clones are kept and a portion is missing. The table has under 75,000 clones, more than 70% seen once; the top ten hold under 7.5%. Sequencing was performed on peripheral blood. All receptors derive from a man aged 55 to 70 with acute or convalescent COVID-19.

V and J are TRBV27 and TRBJ1-4; TRBD1 is a possible D gene (6 bases). Germline V gives CDR1 MNHEY, CDR2 SMNVEV (reference sequence). V was clipped by 3 bases and J by 8 bases, with 16 bases between them. The CDR3 covers 15 residues. CDR3 sequence: CASSFSSQGMEKLFF. The CDR3 DNA reads TGTGCCAGCAGTTTCTCTTCACAGGGAATGGAAAAACTGTTTTTT. The whole variable domain, remainder taken from reference TRBV27 and TRBJ1-4, is EAQVTQNPRYLITVTGKKLTVTCSQNMNHEYMSWYRQDPGLGLRQIYYSMNVEVTDKGDVPEGYKVSRKEKRNFPLILESPSPNQTSLYFCASSFSSQGMEKLFFGSGTQLSVL.

The V gene is TRBV3-1 (or the pseudogene TRBV3-2), the J gene TRBJ2-2; unclear D gene. V was shortened by 3 bases and J by 0 bases, with 8 bases between the two germline ends. Germline CDR1 and CDR2: LGHDT and YNNKEL (reference sequence). The CDR3 totals 15 residues. This CDR3 reads CASSQIYPNTGELFF. In DNA, the CDR3 is TGTGCCAGCAGCCAGATCTACCCGAACACCGGGGAGCTGTTTTTT.

The V and J genes are TRBV29-1 and TRBJ2-7; 7 positions agree with TRBD2. Trimming removed 5 bases from V and 1 base from J; junction bases left unmatched: 2. The CDR3 sequence is 12 residues long. Germline V gives CDR1 SQVTM, CDR2 ANQGSEA. CDR3 residues: CSVRRGSYEQYF. The CDR3 DNA reads TGCAGCGTTCGGCGGGGGTCCTACGAGCAGTACTTC.

This chain connects TRBV24-1 to TRBJ2-3; D gene unclear. V was clipped by 6 bases and J by 2 bases, with 5 bases between them. The CDR3 totals 12 residues. Germline V gene sequence: CDR1 KGHDR, CDR2 SFDVKD. The CDR3 loop reads CATSSFTDTQYF. DNA of the CDR3: TGTGCCACCAGTTCATTCACAGATACGCAGTATTTT.

The rearrangement joins TRBV10-3 to TRBJ1-1, with 7 bases matching TRBD1. Germline assignment: CDR1 ENHRY and CDR2 SYGVKD. This CDR3 contains 15 residues. V dropped 5 bases and J dropped 5; count of bases not matched to a gene: 11. The CDR3 loop is CAISSRTGKRTEAFF. The CDR3 nucleotides are TGTGCCATCAGTTCCCGGACAGGAAAGAGAACTGAAGCTTTCTTT.

This sequence joins TRBV30 and TRBJ2-5; 15 bases line up with TRBD2. Looked up from germline, CDR1 is GTSNPN and CDR2 is SVGIG (reference sequence). This CDR3 is 13 amino acids long. V was clipped by 5 bases and J by 5 bases; unmatched bases: 0. The CDR3 protein is CAWGLAGGETQYF. CDR3 coding DNA: TGTGCCTGGGGACTAGCGGGGGGGGAGACCCAGTACTTC.

This chain joins TRBV6-5 and TRBJ2-3, with unresolved D. V was shortened by 8 bases and J by 6 bases, with 9 bases between the two germline ends. Germline V gene data show CDR1 as MNHEY and CDR2 as SVGAGI. This CDR3 is 11 amino acids long. CDR3: CASLFADTQYF. The CDR3, as DNA: TGTGCCAGCCTCTTTGCGGATACGCAGTATTTT.

The V and J genes are TRBV19 and TRBJ2-3, with TRBD2 matching 11 bases. Per the germline V gene, CDR1 is LNHDA and CDR2 is SQIVND (reference sequence). Trimming took 5 bases from V and 3 from J; bases not matched to a gene: 4. This CDR3 contains 15 residues. The CDR3 here is CASSVAGGPTDTQYF. Here the CDR3 DNA reads TGTGCCAGTAGTGTAGCGGGGGGGCCGACAGATACGCAGTATTTT.

The chain uses TRBV6-5 and TRBJ1-1; D is perhaps TRBD1 (6 bases). Germline CDR1 MNHEY, CDR2 SVGAGI. Trimming shortened V by 8 bases and J by 1 base, and 17 bases separated the two germline ends. The CDR3 contains 15 residues. CDR3: CASHPQGTKNTEAFF. The CDR3 nucleotides are TGTGCCAGCCACCCTCAAGGGACAAAGAACACTGAAGCTTTCTTT.

This chain joins TRBV30 and TRBJ1-5; 11 bases line up with TRBD1. The CDR3 is made up of 15 amino acids. The trim removed 1 base at V and 7 bases at J, leaving 6 bases unmatched. Germline V gene data show CDR1 as GTSNPN and CDR2 as SVGIG (reference sequence). This chain's CDR3 is CAWSASGTGGQPQHF. DNA of the CDR3: TGTGCCTGGAGTGCCTCCGGGACAGGGGGACAGCCCCAGCATTTT.

This clone has just a few counts. The J gene is TRBJ2-7, the V gene TRBV18; D gene unclear. From germline, CDR1 is KGHSH and CDR2 LQKENI. V dropped 6 bases and J dropped 5 bases, with 17 bases sitting between them. The CDR3 loop spans 14 amino acids. CDR3 sequence (DNA): TGTGCCAGCTCCCGAACGACGGGTTCTCACGAGCAGTACTTC. This encodes CASSRTTGSHEQYF.

This rearrangement joins TRBV27 to TRBJ1-1, with TRBD1 as a possible D gene (6 bases). The CDR3 is made up of 16 amino acids. Germline V CDR1 and CDR2: MNHEY, SMNVEV (reference sequence). Between the trimmed V and J ends, which lost 0 bases and 5 bases, there was a span of 16 bases. CDR3 amino acids: CASSLSPQQGRTEAFF. The CDR3 DNA sequence: TGTGCCAGCAGTTTATCCCCACAACAGGGTAGGACTGAAGCTTTCTTT.

The genes are TRBV27 and TRBJ1-6; TRBD1 agrees at 7 bases. The germline V gene encodes CDR1 MNHEY and CDR2 SMNVEV (reference sequence). The CDR3 covers 15 residues. Trimming at V came to 5 bases and at J to 8 bases, leaving 9 bases not matched to a gene. CDR3 amino acids: CASSPKNRGYSPLHF. The CDR3 DNA reads as TGTGCCAGCAGTCCAAAAAACAGGGGATATTCACCCCTCCACTTT.

This chain links TRBV7-6 with TRBJ1-3, with 7 bases fitting TRBD1. Germline V gene data show CDR1 as SGHVS and CDR2 as FNYEAQ. The CDR3 has 15 residues. Losses at the gene ends were 2 bases for V and 5 bases for J; bases not matched to a gene: 6. CDR3: CASSLSRQGRNTIYF. CDR3 coding DNA: TGTGCCAGCAGCTTATCGCGACAGGGCAGAAACACCATATATTTT. Combining the CDR3 with reference TRBV7-6 and TRBJ1-3 gives the whole variable domain GAGVSQSPRYKVTKRGQDVALRCDPISGHVSLYWYRQALGQGPEFLTYFNYEAQQDKSGLPNDRFSAERPEGSISTLTIQRTEQRDSAMYRCASSLSRQGRNTIYFGEGSWLTVV.

The gene calls are TRBV2 and TRBJ1-2; a possible D gene is TRBD1 (6 bases). Between the trimmed V and J ends, which lost 3 bases and 2 bases, there was a span of 10 bases. Germline CDR1 is SNHLY and CDR2 is FYNNEI. CDR3 size: 14 residues. CDR3 DNA: TGTGCCAGCAGTGACATAGGGGGAAACTATGGCTACACCTTC. Its protein is CASSDIGGNYGYTF.

J is TRBJ1-1 and V is TRBV5-1, with D unresolved. CDR1 SGHRS and CDR2 YFSETQ come from the germline V gene. V shed 4 bases and J shed 9 bases, with 13 bases lying between them. There are 12 residues in the CDR3. This CDR3 is CASSREGDQAFF. For the CDR3, the DNA is TGCGCCAGCAGCCGAGAGGGAGATCAAGCTTTCTTT.

Here the CDR3 reads CAVGRSSYNSPLHF. CDR3 bases: TGTGCCGTGGGGAGGAGCTCCTATAATTCACCCCTCCACTTT. This chain connects TRBV6-5 to TRBJ1-6; D not certain. The CDR3 extends over 14 amino acids. CDR1 MNHEY and CDR2 SVGAGI come from the germline V gene. Trimming took off 11 bases at V and 0 bases at J, with 11 bases between the two ends.

This clone has only a few counts. This CDR3 is CASSSTGSGSPLHF. CDR3 nucleotides: TGTGCCAGCAGCTCCACAGGGTCCGGTTCACCCCTCCACTTT. The V and J genes are TRBV7-8 and TRBJ1-6, with a tentative D call TRBD1 (6 bases). The length of the CDR3 is 14 residues. Looked up from germline, CDR1 is SGHVS and CDR2 is FQNEAQ. Trimming took 4 bases from V and 9 from J, leaving 13 bases between them.

The chain couples TRBV24-1 to TRBJ1-2; D ambiguous. V dropped 5 bases and J dropped 8 bases, with 17 bases sitting between them. The germline V gene encodes CDR1 KGHDR and CDR2 SFDVKD. CDR3 size: 14 residues. CDR3 residues: CATSGSPEILGYTF. CDR3 nucleotides: TGTGCCACCAGTGGCTCCCCAGAAATCCTCGGCTACACCTTC.

The chain has TRBV10-1 and TRBJ1-3, with a possible D match to TRBD1 (5 bases). The CDR3 has 14 residues. Germline V CDR1 and CDR2: WNHNN, SYGVQD (reference sequence). The V end lost 8 bases, the J end lost 0 bases, and 11 bases lay between the germline ends. The CDR3, as DNA: TGCGCCAGCTCCGGGGGGATCTCTGGAAACACCATATATTTT. Its translation: CASSGGISGNTIYF.

Comment on this clone: Other DNA sequences in the same sample also yield this CDR3. The chain joins TRBV6-5 to TRBJ1-1; TRBD1 matches at 7 bases. Germline V gives CDR1 MNHEY, CDR2 SVGAGI. J was trimmed by 1 base and V by 4 bases; bases with no gene match: 0. The CDR3 covers 13 residues. The CDR3 here is CASSWTGNTEAFF. The CDR3 DNA reads TGTGCCAGCAGTTGGACAGGGAACACTGAAGCTTTCTTT.

A single count supports this clone. CDR3 sequence (DNA): TGTGCCAGCAGTTCCCGGTGGGACAGGGGCCTCTATGGCTACACCTTC. Translated: CASSSRWDRGLYGYTF. J is TRBJ1-2 and V is TRBV6-5; 10 bases map to TRBD1. Per germline, CDR1 MNHEY and CDR2 SVGAGI. This CDR3 has 16 residues. V gave up 4 bases and J gave up 4 bases; unmatched junction bases: 9.

This chain links TRBV5-6 with TRBJ2-7, with TRBD2 matching over 7 bases. The CDR3 is 15 amino acids. Germline-derived CDR1 and CDR2 are SGHDT and YYEEEE. Germline trimming cut 2 bases from V and 0 bases from J; bases unmatched to any gene: 5. The CDR3 sequence: CASSFGTTSSYEQYF. The CDR3 DNA follows: TGTGCCAGCAGCTTCGGGACTACTAGCTCCTACGAGCAGTACTTC.

This chain joins TRBV5-5 and TRBJ1-4, with 11 bases that match TRBD1. Germline V lookup: CDR1 SGHKS, CDR2 YYEKEE (reference sequence). V lost 4 bases to trimming and J lost 7 bases; unmatched junction nucleotides: 6. This CDR3 contains 15 residues. The CDR3, as DNA: TGTGCCAGCAGCCCCCCCGGGACAGGGGGTGAAAAACTGTTTTTT. Translating gives CASSPPGTGGEKLFF. The full variable domain, in which reference TRBV5-5 and TRBJ1-4 provide the parts outside the CDR3, is DAGVTQSPTHLIKTRGQQVTLRCSPISGHKSVSWYQQVLGQGPQFIFQYYEKEERGRGNFPDRFSARQFPNYSSELNVNALLLGDSALYLCASSPPGTGGEKLFFGSGTQLSVL.

V is TRBV7-2 and J is TRBJ2-7, with D perhaps matching TRBD1 (5 bases). Trimming cost V 4 bases and J 0 bases, with 10 bases left between them. CDR1 SGHTA and CDR2 FQGNSA come from the germline V gene. The CDR3 runs 14 residues. DNA for the CDR3: TGTGCCAGCAGCTGGGGCAGGAGCTCCTACGAGCAGTACTTC. Residues: CASSWGRSSYEQYF.

This clone showed up just a few times. This chain uses TRBV7-9 with TRBJ2-3; 9 nucleotides agree with TRBD2. V lost 4 bases to trimming and J lost 4 bases; unmatched junction nucleotides: 9. CDR3 length: 16 residues. CDR1 SEHNR and CDR2 FQNEAQ come from the germline V gene (reference sequence). The CDR3 loop is CASSSWRGGNADTQYF. The CDR3 DNA follows: TGTGCCAGCAGCTCGTGGCGGGGGGGCAATGCAGATACGCAGTATTTT.